These 24 T cell receptor beta chains were sequenced from one sample in a study of breast tumors, draining lymph nodes, adjacent tissues. TCRdb analysed the multiplex PCR reads with MiXCR anew, one entry per CDR3 protein. Counted here are about 110,000 distinct CDR3 sequences, about 31% occurring once; the ten biggest clones make up approximately 5%. Axillary draining lymph nodes of breast cancer patients supplied the node samples. Sequencing was performed on axillary lymph node tissue. These receptor sequences come from a female donor with breast cancer. Some clones in this sample may be carry-over from other donors' samples.

This clonotype was observed many times. The V and J genes are TRBV18 and TRBJ2-5; D gene uncertain. Between the trimmed V and J ends, which lost 3 bases and 0 bases, there was a span of 5 bases. The CDR3 sequence is 13 residues long. Per germline, CDR1 KGHSH and CDR2 LQKENI. CDR3 residues: CASSPGNQETQYF. Here the CDR3 DNA reads TGTGCCAGCTCACCTGGAAACCAAGAGACCCAGTACTTC.

As regards this clonotype: The conserved phenylalanine or tryptophan normally closing the CDR3 is absent here, so this likely arose from a read error. The chain couples TRBV6-2 or TRBV6-3 to TRBJ2-2, with D possibly called TRBD1 or TRBD2 (6 bases each). The CDR3 is 15 residues long. CDR1 and CDR2 (germline): MNHEY, SVGEGT. The CDR3 loop is CASSRGVQNTGGLFL. The CDR3 DNA reads as TGTGCCAGCAGTAGGGGGGTCCAGAACACCGGGGGGCTGTTTCTT.

This clonotype was seen at least ten times. The chain has TRBV4-2 and TRBJ2-1, with D unresolved. This CDR3 spans 14 amino acids. CDR1 and CDR2 (germline): LGHNA, YNFKEQ. The V and J ends lost 1 base and 4 bases respectively, with 8 bases between them. The CDR3 coding sequence is TGTGCCAGCAGCCAAGGTGGAGATTACAATGAGCAGTTCTTC. This encodes CASSQGGDYNEQFF.

This clonotype was seen a single time. The chain has TRBV7-2 and TRBJ1-2, with 8 bases identical to TRBD1. The CDR3 has 14 amino acids. Germline V CDR1 and CDR2: SGHTA, FQGNSA. Trimming removed 4 bases from V and 9 bases from J; junction bases left unmatched: 10. This chain's CDR3 is CASSSDRALRRYTF. In DNA, the CDR3 is TGTGCCAGCAGCTCGGACAGGGCACTTCGTCGCTACACCTTC.

This chain links TRBV6-1 with TRBJ1-1; D gene ambiguous. CDR3 size: 14 residues. The germline gives CDR1 MNHNS, CDR2 SASEGT. V lost 3 bases, J lost 3 bases, and 11 bases lay in between. CDR3 protein: CASSDLWGDTEAFF. CDR3 nucleotides: TGTGCCAGCAGTGACCTATGGGGAGACACTGAAGCTTTCTTT.

Ten or more counts support this clonotype. The rearrangement joins TRBV7-2 to TRBJ2-2, with 10 bases matching TRBD1. V lost 5 bases to trimming and J lost 1 base; unmatched junction nucleotides: 4. The CDR3 spans 16 residues. In germline, CDR1 is SGHTA, CDR2 FQGNSA. The CDR3, as DNA: TGTGCCAGCAGCCCACGGACAGGGGGGAACACCGGGGAGCTGTTTTTT. Protein sequence: CASSPRTGGNTGELFF.

At least ten counts were recorded for this clonotype. This sequence joins TRBV10-3 and TRBJ2-3, with 7 bases identical to TRBD2. Unmatched junction bases numbered 3, after V lost 4 bases and J lost 2 bases. CDR1 ENHRY and CDR2 SYGVKD come from the germline V gene. The CDR3 totals 14 residues. The CDR3 protein is CAISATSVTDTQYF. Here the CDR3 DNA reads TGTGCCATCAGTGCCACTAGCGTCACAGATACGCAGTATTTT.

The genes are TRBV12-3 or TRBV12-4 and TRBJ1-2; TRBD1 matches 10 bases. The ends lost 6 bases at V and 4 bases at J; junction bases unmatched: 8. The CDR3 covers 15 residues. CDR3 bases: TGTGCCAGCAGACCCAGAAGGACAGGGGGCTATGGCTACACCTTC. As protein: CASRPRRTGGYGYTF.

This clonotype has at least ten counts. The chain links TRBV7-8 to TRBJ2-7; TRBD1 aligns across 8 bases. Germline CDR1 SGHVS, CDR2 FQNEAQ. J was trimmed by 0 bases and V by 5 bases; bases with no gene match: 12. The CDR3 sequence is 17 residues long. CDR3: CASSRIKGTGSSYEQYF. Written as DNA, the CDR3 is TGTGCCAGCAGCCGAATCAAAGGGACAGGCAGCTCCTACGAGCAGTACTTC.

This clonotype occurred many times. V gene TRBV27 combines with J gene TRBJ1-3; D remains ambiguous. This CDR3 has 13 residues. V shed 0 bases and J shed 3 bases, with 3 bases lying between them. CDR1 MNHEY and CDR2 SMNVEV come from the germline V gene (reference sequence). In DNA form, the CDR3 reads TGTGCCAGCAGTTTATCTGGTGGAAACACCATATATTTT. Translated: CASSLSGGNTIYF.

This clonotype was recorded many times. A much more abundant neighbour one base away suggests this may be a read error. J is TRBJ2-7 and V is TRBV2, with 7 bases lining up with TRBD1. The CDR3 contains 12 residues. Germline lookup yields CDR1 SNHLY and CDR2 FYNNEI. CDR3 bases: TGTGCCAGCAGTAGGACAGGATACGAGCAGCACTTC. Translated, it gives CASSRTGYEQHF.

This clonotype was recorded at least ten times. The chain uses TRBV5-6 and TRBJ2-5; 7 bases fit TRBD1. Germline lookup yields CDR1 SGHDT and CDR2 YYEEEE. The V segment lost 1 base and the J segment 5 bases; nucleotides outside the gene matches: 5. The CDR3 runs 14 residues. In DNA, the CDR3 is TGTGCCAGCAGCTTGAAAGGGGGCAGGGAGACCCAGTACTTC. Translation: CASSLKGGRETQYF.

In this sample, this clonotype turned up many times. The genes are TRBV3-1 and TRBJ2-7; 8 nucleotides align to TRBD1. Germline-derived CDR1 and CDR2 are LGHDT and YNNKEL (reference sequence). This CDR3 region has 15 residues. The V gene end was trimmed by 0 bases and the J gene end by 4 bases; junction bases not matched to a gene: 5. The CDR3 DNA reads TGTGCCAGCAGCCAAGATTTAAACAGGGGGTACGAGCAGTACTTC. Its translation is CASSQDLNRGYEQYF.

The chain carries TRBV7-9 and TRBJ2-2; a possible D gene is TRBD1 (5 bases). The ends were cut back, 2 bases at V and 0 bases at J, with 10 bases in the middle. The CDR3 is 16 residues long. Germline lookup yields CDR1 SEHNR and CDR2 FQNEAQ (reference sequence). In DNA, the CDR3 is TGTGCCAGCAGCTTACAGGGCTGTGCGAACACCGGGGAGCTGTTTTTT. Its translation: CASSLQGCANTGELFF.

In its sample, this clonotype was seen many times. CDR3: CATQAREANQPQHF. The DNA of the CDR3 is TGTGCCACCCAAGCGAGGGAGGCCAATCAGCCCCAGCATTTT. The rearrangement joins TRBV6-2 or TRBV6-3 to TRBJ1-5; D call uncertain. Trimming stripped 10 bases from V and 3 bases from J, with 16 bases between. This CDR3 is 14 amino acids long. Germline V CDR1 and CDR2: MNHEY, SVGEGT.

This clonotype was detected ten times or more. The chain employs TRBV20-1 and TRBJ1-4; TRBD1 might be the D (6 bases). The V gene lost 3 bases and the J gene lost 0 bases, with 14 bases spanning the gap. The CDR3 has 16 amino acids. CDR1 DFQATT and CDR2 SNEGSKA come from the germline V gene (reference sequence). The CDR3 loop reads CSARNRELATNEKLFF. CDR3 coding DNA: TGCAGTGCTAGGAACAGGGAACTAGCAACTAATGAAAAACTGTTTTTT.

This clonotype was seen repeatedly, ten times or more. The V call is TRBV18, the J call TRBJ1-4; no definite D call. The germline V gene encodes CDR1 KGHSH and CDR2 LQKENI. V lost 4 bases and J lost 0, with 9 bases in between. This CDR3 is built from 15 residues. CDR3 sequence reads: CASSRMFATNEKLFF. The CDR3, as DNA: TGTGCCAGCTCACGAATGTTTGCAACTAATGAAAAACTGTTTTTT.

This clonotype turned up a few times. A read error may explain this, as a much larger clone is one base away. Here the CDR3 omits its conserved ending phenylalanine or tryptophan, so a read error is the likely source. The chain combines TRBV7-3 with TRBJ2-1, with unresolved D. V was clipped by 2 bases and J by 8 bases, with 13 bases between them. Germline CDR1 and CDR2: SGHTA and FQGTGA. The CDR3 has 14 residues. Written as DNA, the CDR3 is TGTGCCAGCAGCTTATCTTCCGGCGCCGATGAGCAGTTCCTC. Protein product: CASSLSSGADEQFL.

This clonotype was detected ten times or more. This sequence joins TRBV7-9 and TRBJ2-1; perhaps D is TRBD1 or TRBD2 (7 bases each). The V gene lost 4 bases and the J gene lost 5 bases, with 12 bases spanning the gap. The CDR3 is 14 residues long. Germline V gene data show CDR1 as SEHNR and CDR2 as FQNEAQ (reference sequence). CDR3 nucleotide sequence: TGTGCCAGCAGCTCTCCAGGGGGGGACAATGAGCAGTTCTTC. It translates to CASSSPGGDNEQFF.

A word on this clonotype: A single base separates this from a much larger clone, so it may be a read error. The rearrangement joins TRBV6-1 to TRBJ2-3; D tentatively reads TRBD1 or TRBD2 (6 bases each). CDR3 length: 13 residues. V gave up 11 bases and J gave up 3 bases, with 15 bases separating them. The germline V gene has CDR1 MNHNS and CDR2 SASEGT. CDR3 region: CAGRPQGTDTQYF. In DNA form, the CDR3 reads TGTGCCGGGAGGCCACAGGGAACAGATACGCAGTATTTT.

V usage is TRBV5-1 and J usage is TRBJ2-7; perhaps D is TRBD1 or TRBD2 (6 bases each). The CDR3 length is 16 residues. Trimming took 0 bases from V and 6 from J, leaving 19 bases between them. The germline V gene has CDR1 SGHRS and CDR2 YFSETQ. CDR3 amino acids: CASSLAQGQPGGEQYF. The CDR3 region has the DNA TGCGCCAGCAGCTTGGCTCAGGGGCAGCCCGGGGGCGAGCAGTACTTC.

The table lists this clonotype with a few counts. V gene TRBV4-3 combines with J gene TRBJ2-4; 8 bases are shared with TRBD1. With V trimmed by 4 bases and J by 1 base, 6 bases remained unmatched. The CDR3 covers 16 residues. Germline CDR1 and CDR2: LGHNA and YSLEER. The CDR3 DNA reads TGCGCCAGCAGCCTGGACAGGGCTTCGGCCAAAAACATTCAGTACTTC. The encoded protein is CASSLDRASAKNIQYF.

Of note for this clonotype: This may arise from a read error, as a much more abundant clone is one base away. This rearrangement joins TRBV20-1 to TRBJ2-1; 7 nucleotides align to TRBD1. Germline CDR1 and CDR2: DFQATT and SNEGSKA (reference sequence). CDR3 length equals 14 residues. CDR3 DNA: TGCAATGCTACCGGGACAGCGTCCGACACTGAGCAGTTCTTC. It yields the protein CNATGTASDTEQFF.

The chain links TRBV7-2 to TRBJ2-1; 9 nucleotides agree with TRBD1. The V and J ends lost 6 bases and 5 bases, in that order; junction bases with no gene match: 8. Germline V gene lookup returns CDR1 SGHTA and CDR2 FQGNSA. CDR3 length: 15 amino acids. As DNA, the CDR3 is TGTGCCAGCAGAACCCTAGGGACAGGGAACAATGAGCAGTTCTTC. This sequence encodes CASRTLGTGNNEQFF.